These T cell receptor beta chains were read from a single sample in a study of blood T cell repertoires in COVID-19. Using immunoSEQ multiplex PCR, the repertoire was profiled, and TCRdb retains in-frame clones only, with some absent. The sample includes about 290,000 clones, around four fifths of them seen just once. Sequencing was performed on peripheral blood. The receptors originated from a woman between 45 and 65 years old with active or convalescent COVID-19. CDR3s leave out the opening cysteine and the closing phenylalanine or tryptophan. Each record gives: V gene, J gene, clone size, CDR3 protein. Clone size appears in some rows only: once, few, many, or a class for an expanded clone.

V gene: TRBV18
J gene: TRBJ1-4
clone size: few
CDR3 protein: ASSPRGNEKLF

V gene: TRBV10-2
J gene: TRBJ2-1
clone size: -
CDR3 protein: ASSWPYNEQF

V gene: TRBV2
J gene: TRBJ2-1
clone size: few
CDR3 protein: ASRAEREGHNEQF

V gene: TRBV5-4
J gene: TRBJ2-3
clone size: -
CDR3 protein: ASSLTQENTQY

V gene: TRBV2
J gene: TRBJ2-3
clone size: -
CDR3 protein: ASIGLAGVADTQY

V gene: TRBV19
J gene: TRBJ1-2
clone size: -
CDR3 protein: ASSPPNRGAGNYGYT

V gene: TRBV7-8
J gene: TRBJ1-5
clone size: -
CDR3 protein: ASSRMRTGSNQPQH

V gene: TRBV5-6
J gene: TRBJ1-4
clone size: few
CDR3 protein: ASSFKSGVKLF

V gene: TRBV19
J gene: TRBJ1-5
clone size: -
CDR3 protein: ASSRTEQPQH

V gene: TRBV9
J gene: TRBJ2-5
clone size: -
CDR3 protein: ASSPEGPTPRQY

V gene: TRBV11-1
J gene: TRBJ2-2
clone size: -
CDR3 protein: ASSLKSFTGELF

V gene: TRBV6-5
J gene: TRBJ1-2
clone size: -
CDR3 protein: ASRGNGGAYGYT

V gene: TRBV7-6
J gene: TRBJ2-7
clone size: few
CDR3 protein: ASSPPLGPRSYEQY

V gene: TRBV7-2
J gene: TRBJ2-3
clone size: -
CDR3 protein: ASTVVYTQY

V gene: TRBV28
J gene: TRBJ2-3
clone size: -
CDR3 protein: ASSLWTGGASFEDTQY

V gene: TRBV2
J gene: TRBJ1-2
clone size: -
CDR3 protein: ASGRRTGDGYT

V gene: TRBV10-2
J gene: TRBJ1-3
clone size: once
CDR3 protein: ASSDLVGGNTIY

V gene: TRBV5-1
J gene: TRBJ2-3
clone size: -
CDR3 protein: ASSPRLAGSPDTQY

V gene: TRBV7-3
J gene: TRBJ2-1
clone size: -
CDR3 protein: ASSLRQGADEQF

V gene: TRBV6-2/TRBV6-3
J gene: TRBJ1-2
clone size: -
CDR3 protein: ASSPAGEIDGYT

V gene: TRBV5-4
J gene: TRBJ1-2
clone size: -
CDR3 protein: ASRGDRGQVYGYT

V gene: TRBV28
J gene: TRBJ1-5
clone size: -
CDR3 protein: ASNYQGRLNQPQH

V gene: TRBV19
J gene: TRBJ1-5
clone size: -
CDR3 protein: ASSMMGTYQPQH

V gene: TRBV14
J gene: TRBJ2-7
clone size: -
CDR3 protein: ASSQAPGLAYEQY

V gene: TRBV19
J gene: TRBJ2-1
clone size: -
CDR3 protein: ASTNLAGDRNEQF

V gene: TRBV2
J gene: TRBJ2-7
clone size: -
CDR3 protein: ASGQVGRVRGEQY

V gene: TRBV28
J gene: TRBJ2-7
clone size: -
CDR3 protein: ASTQLGQPYEQY

V gene: TRBV28
J gene: TRBJ1-2
clone size: -
CDR3 protein: ASTDSNYGYT

V gene: TRBV7-2
J gene: TRBJ2-7
clone size: -
CDR3 protein: ASSKDSGPYEQY

V gene: TRBV28
J gene: TRBJ1-1
clone size: -
CDR3 protein: ATHGWAEAF

V gene: TRBV19
J gene: TRBJ1-5
clone size: -
CDR3 protein: ASSQGLGGPQH

V gene: TRBV24-1
J gene: TRBJ2-2
clone size: -
CDR3 protein: ATSDSGTPNTGELF

V gene: TRBV11-2
J gene: TRBJ2-3
clone size: -
CDR3 protein: ASSLDILAGTDTQY

V gene: TRBV19
J gene: TRBJ2-1
clone size: -
CDR3 protein: ASISPGDHNEQF

V gene: TRBV5-8
J gene: TRBJ2-3
clone size: -
CDR3 protein: ASSQGDIVSTDTQY

V gene: TRBV5-1
J gene: TRBJ2-7
clone size: -
CDR3 protein: ASSLSAGNSYEQY

V gene: TRBV4-1
J gene: TRBJ2-1
clone size: -
CDR3 protein: ASSHPFPGTGSYNEQF

V gene: TRBV6-5
J gene: TRBJ1-3
clone size: -
CDR3 protein: ASNPRGPGNTIY

V gene: TRBV11-2
J gene: TRBJ1-2
clone size: -
CDR3 protein: ASSPQSNYGYT

V gene: TRBV7-8
J gene: TRBJ2-1
clone size: -
CDR3 protein: ASSLASAGDYNEQF

V gene: TRBV28
J gene: TRBJ2-3
clone size: -
CDR3 protein: ASRPFGGRESADTQY

V gene: TRBV14
J gene: TRBJ2-3
clone size: -
CDR3 protein: ASSPLPWREGPYTQY

V gene: TRBV18
J gene: TRBJ2-1
clone size: -
CDR3 protein: ASSPATSGVTRRRF

V gene: TRBV18
J gene: TRBJ1-2
clone size: -
CDR3 protein: ASSLDRVESGYT

V gene: TRBV5-1
J gene: TRBJ2-2
clone size: -
CDR3 protein: ASRPDRQDVLRDTGELF

V gene: TRBV10-1
J gene: TRBJ2-1
clone size: -
CDR3 protein: ASTGLAEGYNEQF

V gene: TRBV7-9
J gene: TRBJ2-2
clone size: -
CDR3 protein: ASKAGALTGELF

V gene: TRBV19
J gene: TRBJ1-1
clone size: few
CDR3 protein: ASRKAGGNTEAF

V gene: TRBV12-3/TRBV12-4
J gene: TRBJ1-5
clone size: -
CDR3 protein: ASSFDRGQPQH

V gene: TRBV5-1
J gene: TRBJ2-2
clone size: -
CDR3 protein: ASSLAVARSHTGELF

V gene: TRBV18
J gene: TRBJ2-7
clone size: -
CDR3 protein: ASSPPLAGVREQY

V gene: TRBV25-1
J gene: TRBJ1-2
clone size: -
CDR3 protein: ASSDTGHGYT

V gene: TRBV4-2
J gene: TRBJ2-3
clone size: -
CDR3 protein: ASSQESGRASPTDTQY

V gene: TRBV30
J gene: TRBJ2-2
clone size: once
CDR3 protein: AWSRGGELF

V gene: TRBV28
J gene: TRBJ1-3
clone size: -
CDR3 protein: ASSPLPGQGNTIY

V gene: TRBV27
J gene: TRBJ1-1
clone size: -
CDR3 protein: ASRTNRDWIGNTEAF

V gene: TRBV19
J gene: TRBJ2-7
clone size: -
CDR3 protein: ASSILTGGSYEQY